Below, 14 T cell receptor beta chains from the same sample are listed, as sequenced in a study of regulatory and conventional T cells in RAG deficiency. The sorted conventional CD4+ T cells were CD25-low and CD127-high, with genomic DNA sequenced. Sequencing used immunoSEQ multiplex PCR; TCRdb keeps in-frame clones, though not all of them. This table holds about 46,000 clones, 85% to 90% found once. These data are also associated with another study on regulatory T cells. That investigation notes: Primers: 52 TRBV forward and 13 TRBJ reverse.

The sequenced sample consisted of CD4+ effector T cells sorted from blood. These receptors originate from a human donor in good health.

This chain connects TRBV19 to TRBJ2-7, with TRBD1 matching 7 bases. The V gene's germline CDR1 is LNHDA and CDR2 SQIVND (reference sequence). The CDR3 is 16 amino acids. With 6 bases clipped from V and 0 bases from J, the junction kept 11 bases outside the gene matches. CDR3 sequence: CASSLRDSRSSYEQYF. The CDR3 DNA reads TGTGCCAGTAGCCTAAGGGACAGCCGATCCTCCTACGAGCAGTACTTC.

The chain links TRBV2 to TRBJ1-4; TRBD1 might be the D (6 bases). CDR3 length: 18 amino acids. CDR1 and CDR2 (germline): SNHLY, FYNNEI. Trimming removed 5 bases at V and 6 bases at J, with 25 bases between. This CDR3 is CASSFQFSRGGWDEKLFF. DNA for the CDR3: TGTGCCAGCAGTTTTCAGTTTTCTCGAGGGGGGTGGGATGAAAAACTGTTTTTT. Full variable domain (remainder filled in from reference TRBV2 and TRBJ1-4): EPEVTQTPSHQVTQMGQEVILRCVPISNHLYFYWYRQILGQKVEFLVSFYNNEISEKSEIFDDQFSVERPDGSNFTLKIRSTKLEDSAMYFCASSFQFSRGGWDEKLFFGSGTQLSVL.

The chain is built from TRBV27 and TRBJ1-2, with D possibly matching TRBD1 (6 bases). Germline V gene data show CDR1 as MNHEY and CDR2 as SMNVEV (reference sequence). V was cut by 0 bases and J by 4 bases, with 18 bases left in between. The CDR3 spans 17 residues. The CDR3 here is CASSLSPGHRLTYGYTF. CDR3 coding DNA: TGTGCCAGCAGTTTATCCCCGGGACACAGACTTACCTATGGCTACACCTTC.

The V gene is TRBV7-2, the J gene TRBJ2-1, with D hard to call. V lost 2 bases and J lost 0, with 11 bases in between. This CDR3 has 16 residues. Germline CDR1 and CDR2: SGHTA and FQGNSA. CDR3 nucleotide sequence: TGTGCCAGCAGCTTAAGCGTTGGAAGCTCCTACAATGAGCAGTTCTTC. This gives the protein CASSLSVGSSYNEQFF.

V is TRBV7-2 and J is TRBJ1-2; a weak D match, TRBD1 (5 bases). From germline, CDR1 is SGHTA and CDR2 FQGNSA. This CDR3 contains 15 residues. Deletions cut 5 bases from V and 4 bases from J, with 17 bases between. The CDR3 is CASSPGTGTLYGYTF. In DNA form, the CDR3 reads TGTGCCAGCAGCCCTGGGACCGGGACCCTCTATGGCTACACCTTC.

This rearrangement joins TRBV29-1 to TRBJ2-7, with D tentatively TRBD1 or TRBD2 (5 bases each). V was pared by 4 bases and J by 0 bases, with 13 bases between. The CDR3 totals 14 residues. Germline CDR1 reads SQVTM; CDR2 reads ANQGSEA. The CDR3: CSVGGTDSSYEQYF. As DNA, the CDR3 is TGCAGCGTTGGGGGGACCGATAGCTCCTACGAGCAGTACTTC.

V gene TRBV29-1 combines with J gene TRBJ2-7; D may correspond to TRBD1 or TRBD2 (5 bases each). The V end lost 5 bases, the J end lost 2 bases, and 10 bases lay between the germline ends. Germline loops: CDR1 SQVTM, CDR2 ANQGSEA. This CDR3 is built from 12 residues. In nucleotides, the CDR3 is TGCAGCGTTCGACAGACTACCTACGAGCAGTACTTC. It yields the protein CSVRQTTYEQYF.

The J gene is TRBJ2-7, the V gene TRBV7-9; D not certain. The germline V gene encodes CDR1 SEHNR and CDR2 FQNEAQ (reference sequence). The CDR3 is 11 residues long. Trimming left V 5 bases short and J 6 bases short, with 8 bases between. In DNA, the CDR3 is TGTGCCAGCAGCGTCGACTCCGAGCAGTACTTC. It encodes CASSVDSEQYF.

V gene TRBV11-3 combines with J gene TRBJ1-1; 8 positions agree with TRBD1. The CDR3 has 15 amino acids. Germline values: CDR1 SGHNT, CDR2 YENEEA. Unmatched junction bases numbered 7, after V lost 2 bases and J lost 5 bases. DNA for the CDR3: TGTGCCAGCAGCTTATCCGGACAGGGAAGGACTGAAGCTTTCTTT. It is translated as CASSLSGQGRTEAFF.

V gene TRBV10-3 combines with J gene TRBJ2-7; the match to TRBD1 covers 7 bases. The length of the CDR3 is 16 residues. The V and J ends lost 2 bases and 1 base, in that order; junction bases with no gene match: 8. CDR1 is ENHRY and CDR2 is SYGVKD in the germline V gene. CDR3 residues: CAISEVPRQGSYEQYF. The CDR3 DNA is TGTGCCATCAGTGAGGTCCCCCGACAGGGATCCTACGAGCAGTACTTC.

The chain has TRBV11-2 and TRBJ2-1; D remains unclear. Looked up from germline, CDR1 is SGHAT and CDR2 is FQNNGV. The CDR3 loop spans 15 amino acids. V was shortened by 1 base and J by 2 bases, with 9 bases between the two germline ends. The CDR3 coding sequence is TGTGCCAGCAGCTTAGGCTTAGGTACCTACAATGAGCAGTTCTTC. Translated: CASSLGLGTYNEQFF.

J is TRBJ2-7 and V is TRBV5-1; D is possibly TRBD1 (6 bases). V gave up 5 bases and J gave up 2 bases, with 20 bases separating them. The CDR3 totals 16 residues. Looked up from germline, CDR1 is SGHRS and CDR2 is YFSETQ. DNA for the CDR3: TGCGCCAGCAGAGCCGCCGACAGGATGGACGCCTACGAGCAGTACTTC. Its translation is CASRAADRMDAYEQYF.

This clone has only one observation. The same CDR3 arises from other DNA sequences in this sample as well. This chain links TRBV18 with TRBJ1-3; 9 bases match TRBD1. The CDR3 totals 20 residues. Germline CDR1 is KGHSH and CDR2 is LQKENI. Losses at the gene ends were 4 bases for V and 0 bases for J; bases not matched to a gene: 16. The CDR3 coding sequence is TGTGCCAGCTCACAAAACTCGGGACAGGGACTCATCAACTCTGGAAACACCATATATTTT. It translates to CASSQNSGQGLINSGNTIYF.

This sequence joins TRBV4-2 and TRBJ2-7; a weak D match, TRBD2 (5 bases). Looked up from germline, CDR1 is LGHNA and CDR2 is YNFKEQ. The V and J ends lost 4 bases and 3 bases respectively, with 7 bases between them. The CDR3 has 12 residues. This CDR3 is CASSREGYEQYF. CDR3 sequence (DNA): TGTGCCAGCAGCCGAGAGGGCTACGAGCAGTACTTC.